These T cell receptor beta chains were read from a single sample in a study of cytomegalovirus exposure and HLA in healthy donors. Clones were read by immunoSEQ multiplex PCR, and TCRdb kept only the in-frame ones, dropping some. The repertoire has more than 200,000 clones, almost 80% of them found once; the top ten carry around 2%. The sample taken for sequencing was PBMCs. These receptors all come from a man aged 18-30 years in good health and CMV-seronegative. CDR3s include the opening cysteine and the closing phenylalanine or tryptophan. The D gene is left open where the match is weak. For some rows the clone size is stated as once, few or many, or as a class when expanded; others skip it.

v_gene	j_gene	d_gene	len	abundance	CDR3aa	CDR3nt
TRBV7-3	TRBJ2-1	.	16	few	CASSSGASSSYNEQFF	TGTGCCAGCAGCTCAGGCGCGTCAAGCTCCTACAATGAGCAGTTCTTC
TRBV30	TRBJ2-7	TRBD1	14	.	CASSRDRDPYEQYF	TGTGCCTCCTCCCGGGACAGGGATCCCTACGAGCAGTACTTC
TRBV28	TRBJ2-7	.	13	.	CAGATPSSYEQYF	TGTGCCGGAGCGACGCCAAGCTCCTACGAGCAGTACTTC
TRBV7-9	TRBJ1-4	.	16	.	CASSSQVLGANEKLFF	TGTGCCAGCAGCTCCCAAGTCTTAGGGGCTAATGAAAAACTGTTTTTT
TRBV4-1	TRBJ1-1	.	17	.	CASSQERTGLGGTEAFF	TGCGCCAGCAGCCAAGAAAGAACAGGCCTGGGAGGGACTGAAGCTTTCTTT
TRBV11-3	TRBJ1-1	.	15	.	CASSLSYRPDTEAFF	TGTGCCAGCAGCTTATCTTACAGACCCGACACTGAAGCTTTCTTT
TRBV19	TRBJ1-2	.	13	.	CASTPGGHYGYTF	TGTGCCAGTACCCCGGGAGGGCACTATGGCTACACCTTC
TRBV7-2	TRBJ2-7	.	13	.	CASSRDSSYEQYF	TGTGCCAGCAGCCGCGACAGCTCCTACGAGCAGTACTTC
TRBV6-1	TRBJ2-7	.	14	.	CASSALGQLYEQYF	TGTGCCAGCAGCGCCTTGGGGCAGCTCTACGAGCAGTACTTC
TRBV30	TRBJ2-2	.	13	.	CAWTRVGAGELFF	TGTGCCTGGACGAGGGTCGGCGCCGGGGAGCTGTTTTTT
TRBV4-1	TRBJ1-1	.	16	.	CASSQDAGTGLVEAFF	TGCGCCAGCAGCCAAGATGCGGGGACCGGGCTTGTTGAAGCTTTCTTT
TRBV7-8	TRBJ2-7	TRBD2	14	.	CASSREVPSYEQYF	TGTGCCAGCAGCCGGGAGGTACCTTCCTACGAGCAGTACTTC
TRBV13	TRBJ2-1	TRBD2	17	.	CASSLEAGGPSSSEQFF	TGTGCCAGCAGCTTAGAAGCGGGAGGGCCCTCGTCCAGTGAGCAGTTCTTC
TRBV6-5	TRBJ1-1	TRBD1	15	.	CASTLGQGAGTEAFF	TGTGCCAGCACTCTAGGACAGGGGGCCGGCACTGAAGCTTTCTTT
TRBV7-2	TRBJ2-7	.	15	few	CASSSRDLSSYEQYF	TGTGCCAGCAGCTCCCGGGACTTGAGCTCCTACGAGCAGTACTTC
TRBV6-4	TRBJ2-7	TRBD1	14	.	CASSDTRGIHEQYF	TGTGCCAGCAGTGACACCAGGGGGATCCACGAGCAGTACTTC
TRBV13	TRBJ2-7	TRBD2	16	.	CASSLGLVGTTYEQYF	TGTGCCAGCAGCTTAGGGCTAGTGGGGACTACCTACGAGCAGTACTTC
TRBV5-6	TRBJ2-1	TRBD2	18	.	CASSLRTSGRAIYNEQFF	TGTGCCAGCAGTTTGAGGACTAGCGGGAGGGCCATCTACAATGAGCAGTTCTTC
TRBV12-5	TRBJ1-1	TRBD1	16	.	CASGLSTGTAITEAFF	TGTGCTAGTGGTTTGTCGACCGGGACAGCGATAACTGAAGCTTTCTTT
TRBV15	TRBJ2-5	.	14	.	CATNIPSRGAAQYF	TGTGCCACCAACATCCCATCCAGGGGCGCGGCCCAGTACTTC
TRBV28	TRBJ2-7	.	12	.	CASNGRAYEQYF	TGTGCCAGCAACGGGAGAGCCTACGAGCAGTACTTC
TRBV27	TRBJ1-2	.	13	.	CASSSYDLGGYTF	TGTGCCAGCAGTTCCTACGATCTAGGCGGCTACACCTTC
TRBV7-3	TRBJ2-2	.	14	.	CASSLNPGTGELFF	TGTGCCAGCAGCTTAAATCCCGGCACCGGGGAGCTGTTTTTT
TRBV7-9	TRBJ2-7	TRBD2	16	.	CASSGGLAGVSYEQYF	TGTGCCAGCAGCGGGGGACTAGCGGGAGTCTCCTACGAGCAGTACTTC
TRBV6-5	TRBJ2-7	TRBD2	15	.	CASYSRASGPYEQYF	TGTGCCAGTTACTCCCGGGCTAGCGGACCCTACGAGCAGTACTTC
TRBV4-2	TRBJ1-2	.	17	few	CASSQDGGGRATRGYTF	TGTGCCAGCAGCCAAGATGGCGGGGGCAGGGCGACTCGAGGCTACACCTTC
TRBV10-3	TRBJ2-7	.	15	.	CASQAGTNYSYEQYF	TGTGCCTCCCAGGCAGGAACAAATTACTCCTACGAGCAGTACTTC
TRBV7-9	TRBJ2-7	.	17	.	CASSSSRGGATSYEQYF	TGTGCCAGCAGCTCCAGCCGAGGGGGGGCAACGAGTTACGAGCAGTACTTC
TRBV27	TRBJ2-2	TRBD2	16	.	CASSPFRGGEAGELFF	TGTGCCAGCAGTCCTTTCCGGGGAGGGGAGGCCGGGGAGCTGTTTTTT
TRBV7-3	TRBJ2-1	TRBD2	17	.	CASSIGNSGGSPNEQFF	TGTGCCAGCAGCATAGGAAATAGCGGGGGGTCCCCCAATGAGCAGTTCTTC
TRBV28	TRBJ2-7	TRBD1	15	.	CASSLWAGQGYEQYF	TGTGCCAGCAGTTTATGGGCTGGACAGGGCTACGAGCAGTACTTC